The entry below describes one TCR beta chain. Its antigen is undetermined. The sample belongs to a study of Ad26.COV2.S vaccination and SARS-CoV-2 variants. Study-level points and caveats: Vaccine recipients posted higher spike-specific TCR breadth than their placebo counterparts.

Treatment: about 20 received Ad26.COV2.S at low or high dose, single or two shots; roughly five received placebo; per-sample allocation not given. Sampling took place 63 days after the first vaccine or placebo injection. Ad26 vector vaccine expressed Wuhan-strain SARS-CoV-2 spike. Sequencing used immunoSEQ multiplex PCR; TCRdb keeps in-frame clones, though not all of them. The table records around 450,000 clones, 90% of them present only once. This specimen consisted of peripheral blood, obtained in a trial of Ad26.COV2.S vaccine versus placebo. The receptor comes from a person aged 18 to 59 who received the Ad26.COV2.S COVID-19 vaccine or a placebo.

The CDR3, as DNA: TGTGCCAGCAGTTTCAGCGGGAGCTTCTACAATGAGCAGTTCTTC. Residues: CASSFSGSFYNEQFF. The chain employs TRBV27 and TRBJ2-1; 8 bases align to TRBD2. After removal of 3 bases from V and 3 bases from J, the junction contained 4 bases not matched to a gene. The germline gives CDR1 MNHEY, CDR2 SMNVEV (reference sequence). The CDR3 is 15 residues long.